The rows below give T cell receptor beta chains drawn from one sample of a study of CD8+ T cells in alopecia areata. The method was immunoSEQ multiplex PCR; TCRdb's version includes in-frame clones alone and lacks a portion of them. The repertoire holds about 200,000 clones, with roughly three fifths as singletons. The sample comprised CD8+ T cells sorted from blood. Source of these receptors: a human donor in good health. Both conserved end residues are part of each CDR3. D genes are given only for firm matches. Size tells how often a clone was seen (once, few, many) or the class of an expanded clone, and some rows leave it out.

-,TRBV15,TRBJ2-3,16,TRBD2,TGTGCCACCAGCAAGGGACTAGCGGACCGCACAGATACGCAGTATTTT,CATSKGLADRTDTQYF
-,TRBV14,TRBJ2-1,15,-,TGTGCCAGCAGCCCCTCCCAGGGGCCCTACAATGAGCAGTTCTTC,CASSPSQGPYNEQFF
-,TRBV5-1,TRBJ2-7,16,-,TGCGCCAGCAGCCACCCCGTTGATAGCCCATCCTACGAGCAGTACTTC,CASSHPVDSPSYEQYF
-,TRBV30,TRBJ1-1,12,-,TGTGCCTTAAGACCGAAGAACACTGAAGCTTTCTTT,CALRPKNTEAFF
-,TRBV5-1,TRBJ2-1,12,-,TGCGCCAGCACTCTTGGAATCAATGAGCAGTTCTTC,CASTLGINEQFF
-,TRBV6-7,TRBJ2-1,15,-,TGTGCCAGCGGGCCCGGGACAGCGGGCTACAATGAGCAGTTCTTC,CASGPGTAGYNEQFF
few,TRBV19,TRBJ1-2,13,-,TGTGCCAGTAGCAACAGCGGGAACTATGGCTACACCTTC,CASSNSGNYGYTF
-,TRBV23-1,TRBJ2-5,15,TRBD1,TGCGCCAGCCGCCGGGACAGGGGTTGTAAGGAGACCCAGTACTTC,CASRRDRGCKETQYF
-,TRBV5-1,TRBJ2-1,14,-,TGCGCCAGCAGGCCTTACGACAGCTACAATGAGCAGTTCTTC,CASRPYDSYNEQFF
-,TRBV25-1,TRBJ2-3,13,TRBD2,TGTGCCAGCAAACCCCCGGGGACGGGGGGTTGGTATTTT,CASKPPGTGGWYF
-,TRBV6-5,TRBJ1-6,14,-,TGTGCCAGCAGCCAAGCGTACAGGGTTCAACCCCTCCACTTT,CASSQAYRVQPLHF
-,TRBV29-1,TRBJ1-3,12,-,TGCAGCGTTCAGGACAGCCGAAACACCATATATTTT,CSVQDSRNTIYF